This T cell receptor beta chain was captured by sequencing in a study of blood T cell repertoires in COVID-19. The age range of participants was about 18 to 89 years, with residence in roughly 25 US areas. Two negative PCRs, clearance, or symptom resolution characterized the recovered Cohort 3 donors. The CDR3 is 13 amino acids. The V end was cut by 3 bases, the J end by 2 bases, with 6 bases between. Looked up from germline, CDR1 is SGHAT and CDR2 is FQNNGV. The repertoire was sequenced with immunoSEQ multiplex PCR; TCRdb's copy has only in-frame clones and lacks some. Among 200,000 to 250,000 clones listed, approximately 82% were seen once. Only a few counts were recorded for this clone.

This sequence was found in a man aged 40-49 years who had recovered from COVID-19. The sample consisted of PBMCs or T cells enriched from blood (not recorded which). The rearrangement uses TRBV11-2 and TRBJ2-3; D remains ambiguous. CDR3 sequence reads: CASSFLLTDTQYF. CDR3 nucleotides: TGTGCCAGCAGCTTCTTACTCACAGATACGCAGTATTTT.